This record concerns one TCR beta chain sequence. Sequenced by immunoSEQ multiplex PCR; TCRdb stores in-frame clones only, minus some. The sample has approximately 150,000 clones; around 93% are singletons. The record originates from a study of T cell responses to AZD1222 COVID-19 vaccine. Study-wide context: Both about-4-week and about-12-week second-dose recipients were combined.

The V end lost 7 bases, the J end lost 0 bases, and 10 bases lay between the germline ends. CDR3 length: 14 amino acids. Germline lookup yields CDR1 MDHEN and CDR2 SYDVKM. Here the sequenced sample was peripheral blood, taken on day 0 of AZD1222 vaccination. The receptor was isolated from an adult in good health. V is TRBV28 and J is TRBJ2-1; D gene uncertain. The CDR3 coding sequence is TGTGCCAGCACCCTGAAGGTCTCCTACAATGAGCAGTTCTTC. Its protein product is CASTLKVSYNEQFF.